A single sample gave rise to the 20 T cell receptor beta chains below, sequenced in a study of identical twins. TCRdb ran MiXCR on the 5' RACE reads and lists one entry per CDR3 protein. The profile shows about 700,000 distinct CDR3 sequences, around 8.6% of them singletons. These data are also associated with another study on yellow fever vaccine responses in identical twins.

The sample consisted of PBMCs. The receptors shown here come from a woman under 30 in good health.

This sequence joins TRBV20-1 and TRBJ2-7; 12 bases match TRBD1. V lost 5 bases and J lost 2; bases outside the gene matches: 1. Per germline, CDR1 DFQATT and CDR2 SNEGSKA (reference sequence). There are 13 residues in the CDR3. This CDR3 reads CSARDRGPYEQYF. Written as DNA, the CDR3 is TGCAGTGCTCGGGACAGGGGGCCCTACGAGCAGTACTTC.

This clonotype was seen at least ten times. The V and J genes are TRBV4-2 and TRBJ1-6; TRBD1 matches at 8 bases. The CDR3 totals 15 residues. J lost 9 bases, V lost 2 bases, and 6 bases had no gene match. Germline CDR1 LGHNA, CDR2 YNFKEQ. CDR3 amino acids: CASSQYRGGRSPLHF. Written as DNA, the CDR3 is TGTGCCAGCAGCCAATACAGGGGGGGTCGTTCACCCCTCCACTTT.

This clonotype was observed a few times. The chain has TRBV9 and TRBJ2-7; tentatively, D is TRBD1 or TRBD2 (5 bases each). The germline V gene has CDR1 SGDLS and CDR2 YYNGEE. The length of the CDR3 is 15 residues. Trimming pared 2 bases from V and 2 bases from J, leaving 14 bases between. CDR3 protein: CASSVGVGNTYEQYF. The CDR3 region has the DNA TGTGCCAGCAGCGTGGGGGTCGGGAACACCTACGAGCAGTACTTC. Looking up the rest from reference TRBV9 and TRBJ2-7 gives the full variable domain: DSGVTQTPKHLITATGQRVTLRCSPRSGDLSVYWYQQSLDQGLQFLIQYYNGEERAKGNILERFSAQQFPDLHSELNLSSLELGDSALYFCASSVGVGNTYEQYFGPGTRLTVT.

The gene calls are TRBV4-3 and TRBJ2-1; TRBD2 matches at 12 bases. With 0 bases clipped from V and 10 bases from J, the junction kept 7 bases outside the gene matches. Per germline, CDR1 LGHNA and CDR2 YSLEER. The CDR3 totals 16 residues. The CDR3 region has the DNA TGCGCCAGCAGCCAAGATAGACTAGCGGGAGATCGGGAGCAGTTCTTC. This translates into CASSQDRLAGDREQFF.

This clonotype was seen at least ten times. V gene TRBV6-1 combines with J gene TRBJ2-1; 11 bases map to TRBD2. Trimming at V came to 5 bases and at J to 7 bases, leaving 7 bases not matched to a gene. The CDR3 runs 15 residues. The germline CDR1 and CDR2 sequences are MNHNS and SASEGT. The CDR3 DNA sequence: TGTGCCAGCAGTCCGACTAGCGGGACTATAAATGAGCAGTTCTTC. Protein product: CASSPTSGTINEQFF.

In DNA, the CDR3 is TGTGCCAGCAAAGGGAGTGCAGTGGGGGCAGATACGCAGTATTTT. It specifies CASKGSAVGADTQYF. The chain links TRBV6-1 to TRBJ2-3; D tentatively fits TRBD1 or TRBD2 (5 bases each). Looked up from germline, CDR1 is MNHNS and CDR2 is SASEGT. V lost 7 bases and J lost 4, with 18 bases in between. The CDR3 contains 15 residues.

This clonotype was observed a handful of times. This chain joins TRBV7-9 and TRBJ2-1; no definite D call. The CDR3 contains 13 residues. V was clipped by 5 bases and J by 10 bases, with 15 bases between them. In germline, CDR1 is SEHNR, CDR2 FQNEAQ (reference sequence). CDR3 loop: CASSTVRLGEQFF. The CDR3 nucleotides read TGTGCCAGCAGCACCGTTAGGCTCGGGGAGCAGTTCTTC. Full variable domain (missing parts from reference TRBV7-9 and TRBJ2-1): DTGVSQNPRHKITKRGQNVTFRCDPISEHNRLYWYRQTLGQGPEFLTYFQNEAQLEKSRLLSDRFSAERPKGSFSTLEIQRTEQGDSAMYLCASSTVRLGEQFFGPGTRLTVL.

The J gene is TRBJ2-1, the V gene TRBV20-1, with TRBD2 matching over 11 bases. The CDR3 is made up of 14 amino acids. CDR1 DFQATT and CDR2 SNEGSKA come from the germline V gene (reference sequence). V trimming: 6 bases; J trimming: 7 bases; junction bases outside the gene matches: 8. This CDR3 reads CSAGTSGRRNEQFF. The CDR3 coding sequence is TGCAGTGCAGGAACTAGCGGGAGAAGGAATGAGCAGTTCTTC.

This clonotype was detected many times. The chain joins TRBV21-1 to TRBJ1-1; the table's D call TRBD1 went unverified against the DNA. TRBV21-1 is a documented pseudogene. CDR3 length: 14 amino acids. The chain's CDR3 is CASTSDRANTEAFF. CDR3 nucleotide sequence: TGTGCCAGCACCTCAGACAGGGCGAACACTGAAGCTTTCTTT.

This clonotype appeared a few times. V is TRBV5-6 and J is TRBJ1-2, with D possibly TRBD1 on 5 matching bases. CDR1 is SGHDT, CDR2 YYEEEE, per germline. The CDR3 is 11 residues long. The germline V and J ends were trimmed by 4 bases and 5 bases, with 6 bases remaining between them. In nucleotides, the CDR3 is TGTGCCAGCAGCCGACAGTATGGCTACACCTTC. This gives the protein CASSRQYGYTF.

This clonotype occurred a few times. J is TRBJ2-7 and V is TRBV7-2, with 10 positions matching TRBD1. The CDR3 consists of 14 residues. Germline V gene lookup returns CDR1 SGHTA and CDR2 FQGNSA. V shed 5 bases, J shed 7 bases, and the junction held 8 bases outside the gene matches. The CDR3: CASSASTGGREQYF. In nucleotides, the CDR3 is TGTGCCAGCAGCGCCTCGACAGGGGGCAGGGAGCAGTACTTC.

The chain carries TRBV20-1 and TRBJ1-6, with D perhaps matching TRBD1 (5 bases). This CDR3 has 16 residues. Between the trimmed V and J ends, which lost 0 bases and 0 bases, there was a span of 9 bases. Germline CDR1 is DFQATT and CDR2 is SNEGSKA (reference sequence). Here the CDR3 reads CSARDARGSYNSPLHF. In nucleotides, the CDR3 is TGCAGTGCTAGAGATGCGAGGGGCTCCTATAATTCACCCCTCCACTTT.

CDR3 nucleotides: TGTGCCAGCAGTGAATTACCGGGACTAGCGGGCAATGAGCAGTTCTTC. This gives the protein CASSELPGLAGNEQFF. The V and J genes are TRBV2 and TRBJ2-1; 12 bases are a match to TRBD2. With 2 bases clipped from V and 6 bases from J, the junction kept 5 bases outside the gene matches. From germline, CDR1 is SNHLY and CDR2 FYNNEI. The CDR3 is made up of 16 amino acids.

This clonotype was found a few times. The chain links TRBV4-3 to TRBJ2-1, with 9 positions matching TRBD2. V lost 0 bases to trimming and J lost 6 bases; unmatched junction nucleotides: 9. The CDR3 runs to 17 residues. The germline gives CDR1 LGHNA, CDR2 YSLEER. CDR3 sequence reads: CASSQDRAGGPTNEQFF. CDR3 in DNA: TGCGCCAGCAGCCAAGATCGGGCGGGAGGGCCGACCAATGAGCAGTTCTTC.

This clonotype was seen more than once but under ten times. The chain joins TRBV14 to TRBJ2-2; unclear D gene. Germline CDR1 reads SGHDN; CDR2 reads FVKESK. Trimming took off 2 bases at V and 0 bases at J, with 10 bases between the two ends. This CDR3 comprises 16 residues. This CDR3 is CASSQNTGSNTGELFF. The CDR3 DNA reads TGTGCCAGCAGCCAAAATACCGGGTCGAACACCGGGGAGCTGTTTTTT.

The V gene is TRBV7-9, the J gene TRBJ1-2; no clear D gene. Germline CDR1 SEHNR, CDR2 FQNEAQ (reference sequence). The CDR3 consists of 14 residues. V gave up 1 base and J gave up 8 bases, with 14 bases separating them. This CDR3 is CASSLGLPAEGYTF. The CDR3 DNA reads TGTGCCAGCAGCTTAGGACTACCCGCGGAAGGCTACACCTTC.

J is TRBJ1-1 and V is TRBV29-1; D is unresolved. CDR1 and CDR2 from the germline V gene are SQVTM and ANQGSEA. V was cut by 1 base and J by 1 base, with 4 bases left in between. The CDR3 covers 12 residues. Here the CDR3 reads CSVEAENTEAFF. Written as DNA, the CDR3 is TGCAGCGTTGAAGCAGAGAACACTGAAGCTTTCTTT.

This clonotype has more than one count but fewer than ten. CDR3 loop: CASSFSGGRALAKNIQYF. CDR3 coding DNA: TGTGCCAGCAGCTTTTCCGGAGGACGAGCTCTAGCCAAAAACATTCAGTACTTC. The chain links TRBV7-8 to TRBJ2-4, with a weak D call TRBD2 (5 bases). This CDR3 region has 18 residues. Trimming took 3 bases from V and 0 from J, leaving 18 bases between them. CDR1 and CDR2 from the germline V gene are SGHVS and FQNEAQ.

This CDR3 reads CASSDPGTSVDEQYF. As DNA, the CDR3 is TGTGCCAGCAGCGATCCCGGGACTAGCGTCGACGAGCAGTACTTC. The V call is TRBV7-9, the J call TRBJ2-7; the match to TRBD2 covers 10 bases. J gave up 5 bases and V 5 bases, and 9 bases lay outside the gene matches. Germline V gene sequence: CDR1 SEHNR, CDR2 FQNEAQ (reference sequence). The CDR3 contains 15 residues.

This clonotype came up a few times. CDR3 amino acids: CASSLGGKAPAFF. CDR3 coding DNA: TGTGCCAGCAGTTTAGGGGGAAAGGCGCCGGCTTTCTTT. This chain joins TRBV12-3 or TRBV12-4 and TRBJ1-1, with no clear D. This CDR3 is 13 amino acids long. The V end lost 1 base, the J end lost 11 bases, and 14 bases lay between the germline ends.